These T cell receptor beta chains were read from a single sample in a study of glioma-infiltrating T cells. TCRdb re-called the multiplex PCR reads with MiXCR, one entry per CDR3 protein. Of 150,000 to 200,000 distinct CDR3 sequences in the sample, around 45% were seen once. Sequences were obtained from glioma tissue, nonneoplastic brain tissue, or PBMCs (not recorded which). These receptors all come from a human donor with low-grade glioma or glioblastoma, undergoing nonglioma brain surgery, or in good health (not recorded which). Both conserved end residues are part of each CDR3. A D gene is named only where the DNA matches it firmly. Some rows have no size entry. The others give once, few or many, or a class for an expanded clone.

cdr3_aa cdr3_nt cdr3_length clone_size d_call j_call v_call
CASSIRPGVPDGYTF TGTGCCAGCAGCATTAGACCTGGGGTGCCGGATGGCTACACCTTC 15 . . TRBJ1-2 TRBV7-3
CASSQISTGSQPQHF TGCGCCAGCAGCCAGATTTCGACAGGGAGTCAGCCCCAGCATTTT 15 many TRBD1 TRBJ1-5 TRBV4-1
CASGGPGYNKQFF TGCGCCAGCGGGGGTCCAGGTTACAATAAGCAGTTCTTC 13 once . TRBJ2-1 TRBV5-1
CASSLRGLSSYNEQFF TGTGCCAGCTCACTCAGGGGACTCTCCTCCTACAATGAGCAGTTCTTC 16 few . TRBJ2-1 TRBV18
CATSPGQLNQDTQYF TGTGCCACCAGTCCGGGACAGCTTAACCAAGATACCCAGTACTTC 15 . TRBD1 TRBJ2-5 TRBV24-1
CASSADLPSYNDQFF TGTGCCAGCAGCGCCGACCTTCCCTCTTACAATGATCAGTTCTTC 15 . . TRBJ2-1 TRBV7-2
CASSSLAGVGNEQFF TGTGCCAGCAGTTCACTAGCGGGAGTAGGAAATGAGCAGTTCTTC 15 many TRBD2 TRBJ2-1 TRBV28
CATSRGGSTEAFF TGTGCCACCAGCAGAGGTGGTAGCACTGAAGCTTTCTTT 13 many . TRBJ1-1 TRBV15
CASSPHDSGSFDEQFF TGTGCCAGCAGTCCCCATGATAGCGGGAGTTTCGATGAGCAGTTCTTC 16 many TRBD2 TRBJ2-1 TRBV6-1
CASSLEGKAENTGELFF TGTGCCAGCAGCTTAGAGGGAAAAGCGGAGAACACCGGGGAGCTGTTTTTT 17 many . TRBJ2-2 TRBV7-2
CASISLSAPYEQYF TGTGCCAGCATATCACTATCGGCCCCCTACGAGCAGTACTTC 14 . . TRBJ2-7 TRBV28
CASSPESASKAFF TGTGCCAGCTCACCAGAGTCGGCTTCCAAAGCTTTCTTT 13 . . TRBJ1-1 TRBV18
CASSLQGGNEAFF TGTGCCAGCAGCCTACAGGGAGGGAATGAAGCTTTCTTT 13 . . TRBJ1-1 TRBV3-1
CASSFASGSKADTQYF TGTGCCAGCAGTTTTGCAAGCGGGAGTAAGGCAGATACGCAGTATTTT 16 many TRBD2 TRBJ2-3 TRBV28
CASSELDRDHEQYF TGTGCCAGCAGTGAATTGGACAGGGACCACGAGCAGTACTTC 14 many TRBD1 TRBJ2-7 TRBV25-1
CASSLNRGNEEYF TGTGCCAGCAGTTTAAATCGGGGGAACGAGGAGTACTTC 13 . . TRBJ2-7 TRBV12-3/TRBV12-4
CASSLSEPGRQGYTF TGTGCCAGCAGCCTGAGTGAACCCGGGCGACAAGGCTACACCTTC 15 many . TRBJ1-2 TRBV28
CASSLQVFNTGELFF TGTGCCAGTAGTCTGCAAGTTTTCAACACCGGGGAGCTGTTTTTT 15 few . TRBJ2-2 TRBV19
CASSSLGQSSYEQYF TGTGCCAGCAGTTCCCTGGGACAGTCCAGCTACGAGCAGTACTTC 15 many TRBD1 TRBJ2-7 TRBV27
CASSLGPGQPQHF TGTGCCAGCAGCCTCGGACCGGGTCAGCCCCAGCATTTT 13 many . TRBJ1-5 TRBV7-3
CASSLSVAQPQHF TGTGCCAGCAGTTTATCGGTGGCTCAGCCCCAGCATTTT 13 many . TRBJ1-5 TRBV27
CASSIRGFHTDTQYF TGTGCCAGCAGCATCCGGGGGTTCCACACAGATACGCAGTATTTT 15 few . TRBJ2-3 TRBV11-2
CASSVRKETQYF TGTGCCAGCAGCGTCAGGAAAGAGACCCAGTACTTC 12 many . TRBJ2-5 TRBV2
CASSPPSGDPREQFF TGTGCCAGCAGCCCACCTAGCGGAGACCCCAGGGAGCAGTTCTTC 15 many TRBD2 TRBJ2-1 TRBV7-8
CASSNSGTGGSYNEQFF TGTGCCAGCAGCAACTCCGGGACAGGGGGCTCCTACAATGAGCAGTTCTTC 17 once TRBD1 TRBJ2-1 TRBV11-1
CASSSAREGAEAFF TGTGCCAGCTCGTCCGCCCGCGAGGGGGCTGAAGCTTTCTTT 14 few . TRBJ1-1 TRBV18
CASSLLRQGAKNTEAFF TGCGCCAGCAGCTTGCTTAGACAGGGGGCCAAGAACACTGAAGCTTTCTTT 17 few TRBD1 TRBJ1-1 TRBV5-1
CASSRAGSCTYNEQFF TGTGCCAGCAGTCGAGCAGGGAGTTGCACTTACAATGAGCAGTTCTTC 16 once . TRBJ2-1 TRBV27
CASSLADQETQYF TGTGCCAGCAGTTTAGCGGACCAAGAGACCCAGTACTTC 13 many . TRBJ2-5 TRBV28
CATSRAARGDSGNTIYF TGTGCCACCAGCAGAGCCGCCAGAGGAGACTCTGGAAACACCATATATTTT 17 many . TRBJ1-3 TRBV15
CASSQGLYEQYF TGTGCCAGCAGCCAAGGTCTGTACGAGCAGTACTTC 12 . . TRBJ2-7 TRBV3-1
CASSTGTSGKNNEQFF TGTGCCAGCAGTACAGGGACTAGCGGGAAGAACAATGAGCAGTTCTTC 16 . TRBD2 TRBJ2-1 TRBV12-3/TRBV12-4
CASGDSNQPQHF TGTGCCAGCGGGGACAGCAATCAGCCCCAGCATTTT 12 many . TRBJ1-5 TRBV12-3/TRBV12-4
CASNVYEQYF TGTGCCAGCAATGTCTACGAGCAGTACTTC 10 many . TRBJ2-7 TRBV6-1
CSASSTGRETQYF TGCAGTGCTAGCTCGACAGGGCGAGAGACCCAGTACTTC 13 many TRBD1 TRBJ2-5 TRBV20-1
CASSFEANTEAFF TGCGCCAGCAGCTTTGAGGCGAACACTGAAGCTTTCTTT 13 . . TRBJ1-1 TRBV5-1
CASSRRDRAPYEQYF TGTGCCAGCAGTCGTCGGGACAGGGCACCCTACGAGCAGTACTTC 15 many TRBD1 TRBJ2-7 TRBV27
CASSLIPRGAEYEQYF TGTGCCAGCAGCTTAATACCACGGGGAGCGGAGTACGAGCAGTACTTC 16 few . TRBJ2-7 TRBV7-9
CASGLIDLHEQFF TGTGCTAGTGGTTTGATCGACTTACATGAGCAGTTCTTC 13 few . TRBJ2-1 TRBV12-5
CASSISRLTEAFF TGTGCCAGCAGCATTAGTAGACTCACTGAAGCTTTCTTT 13 many . TRBJ1-1 TRBV6-1
CSVESGGLGNTIYF TGCAGCGTTGAAAGTGGGGGACTCGGAAACACCATATATTTT 14 . . TRBJ1-3 TRBV29-1
CASSQDLTSGSLNEQFF TGTGCCAGCAGCCAAGATCTTACTAGCGGGAGCCTCAATGAGCAGTTCTTC 17 many TRBD2 TRBJ2-1 TRBV3-1
CASGEALAGGNEQFF TGTGCCAGCGGTGAAGCACTAGCGGGAGGCAATGAGCAGTTCTTC 15 . TRBD2 TRBJ2-1 TRBV2
CASSPFGDAGNTIYF TGTGCCAGCAGCCCCTTTGGCGACGCTGGAAACACCATATATTTT 15 many . TRBJ1-3 TRBV28
CASSLAGGRNEKLFF TGTGCCAGCAGCTTAGCGGGGGGAAGAAATGAAAAACTGTTTTTT 15 many . TRBJ1-4 TRBV7-2
CASARVGTENYGYTF TGTGCCAGCGCCCGGGTCGGGACAGAGAACTATGGCTACACCTTC 15 many TRBD1 TRBJ1-2 TRBV27
CASSPDRTSYEQYF TGTGCCAGTTCCCCGGACAGGACTTCCTACGAGCAGTACTTC 14 many TRBD1 TRBJ2-7 TRBV25-1
CASSHSGRADEQYF TGCGCCAGCAGCCACAGCGGGAGGGCCGACGAGCAGTACTTC 14 . TRBD2 TRBJ2-7 TRBV5-1
CASSPLSGSLNEQFF TGTGCCAGCAGTCCTCTTAGCGGGAGTCTGAATGAGCAGTTCTTC 15 . TRBD2 TRBJ2-1 TRBV6-2/TRBV6-3
CASITPTGGYGYTF TGTGCCAGTATTACGCCAACAGGGGGCTATGGCTACACCTTC 14 . TRBD1 TRBJ1-2 TRBV19
CASSYRQTGTGELFF TGTGCCAGCAGTTACCGGCAGACCGGCACCGGGGAGCTGTTTTTT 15 many . TRBJ2-2 TRBV6-6
CASRTGGAPNSPLHF TGTGCCAGCAGGACTGGTGGGGCGCCCAATTCACCCCTCCACTTT 15 . . TRBJ1-6 TRBV7-9
CASSLFGTSTDTQYF TGTGCCAGCAGTCTTTTCGGAACTAGCACAGATACGCAGTATTTT 15 many . TRBJ2-3 TRBV7-2
CASSPGHSGNTIYF TGTGCCAGCAGCCCTGGACACTCTGGAAACACCATATATTTT 14 many . TRBJ1-3 TRBV27
CATSDFNQPQHF TGTGCCACCAGTGACTTTAATCAGCCCCAGCATTTT 12 many . TRBJ1-5 TRBV24-1
CASSFGFGGNSPLHF TGTGCCAGCAGTTTCGGTTTCGGCGGAAATTCACCCCTCCACTTT 15 many . TRBJ1-6 TRBV27
CASARSGGQGANEQFF TGTGCCAGCGCCCGGAGTGGTGGACAGGGGGCCAATGAGCAGTTCTTC 16 . TRBD1 TRBJ2-1 TRBV28
CDSIQGSGGAFF TGTGACAGCATCCAGGGGTCCGGAGGAGCTTTCTTT 12 . . TRBJ1-1 TRBV12-3/TRBV12-4